The 17 T cell receptor beta chains reported below all come from one sample, sequenced in a study of cytomegalovirus exposure and HLA in healthy donors. PCR employed 60 Vbeta and 13 Jbeta primers. Clones were read by immunoSEQ multiplex PCR, and TCRdb kept only the in-frame ones, dropping some. The table has under 200,000 clones, roughly 80% seen once; the top ten hold about 6%. The sequenced material came from PBMCs. The receptor source for this set is a man aged 35 to 55 in good health and CMV-seropositive.

V gene TRBV6-6 combines with J gene TRBJ2-1; D unclear. V was shortened by 7 bases and J by 2 bases, with 12 bases between the two germline ends. This CDR3 region has 14 residues. In germline, CDR1 is MNHNY, CDR2 SVGAGI (reference sequence). The DNA of the CDR3 is TGTGCCAGCACCCCATTAAGCGCCTACAATGAGCAGTTCTTC. It translates to CASTPLSAYNEQFF.

V usage is TRBV29-1 and J usage is TRBJ1-1; D is undetermined. Trimming shortened V by 4 bases and J by 1 base, and 7 bases separated the two germline ends. Germline CDR1 SQVTM, CDR2 ANQGSEA. This CDR3 has 12 amino acids. DNA of the CDR3: TGCAGCGTTGTGCAGTGGAACACTGAAGCTTTCTTT. Translation gives CSVVQWNTEAFF.

The chain uses TRBV27 and TRBJ2-6; D is undetermined. The CDR3 length is 16 residues. CDR1 is MNHEY and CDR2 is SMNVEV in the germline V gene (reference sequence). V shed 5 bases and J shed 5 bases, with 16 bases lying between them. The CDR3: CASSTDPPPRANVLTF. As DNA, the CDR3 is TGTGCCAGCAGTACAGATCCCCCCCCAAGGGCCAACGTCCTGACTTTC. Based on the CDR3 plus reference TRBV27 and TRBJ2-6, the full variable domain is EAQVTQNPRYLITVTGKKLTVTCSQNMNHEYMSWYRQDPGLGLRQIYYSMNVEVTDKGDVPEGYKVSRKEKRNFPLILESPSPNQTSLYFCASSTDPPPRANVLTFGAGSRLTVL.

In its sample, this clone was seen a few times. At the DNA level, this CDR3 is encoded by other sequences in the same sample as well. The V call is TRBV28, the J call TRBJ1-6, with 8 bases lining up with TRBD1. CDR1 is MDHEN and CDR2 is SYDVKM in the germline V gene. V gave up 6 bases and J gave up 10 bases; unmatched junction bases: 8. The CDR3 has 14 amino acids. The CDR3 sequence: CASSFGQGSSPLHF. In DNA, the CDR3 is TGTGCCAGCAGCTTCGGACAGGGAAGCTCACCCCTCCACTTT.

The V gene is TRBV19, the J gene TRBJ2-7; tentative D call: TRBD1 (6 bases). Deletions cut 4 bases from V and 5 bases from J, with 21 bases between. Germline V gene data show CDR1 as LNHDA and CDR2 as SQIVND (reference sequence). This CDR3 has 16 residues. CDR3 sequence reads: CASSTWTASRLHEQYF. CDR3 nucleotide sequence: TGTGCCAGTAGTACTTGGACAGCCTCACGGCTCCACGAGCAGTACTTC. The full variable domain, its missing parts supplied by reference TRBV19 and TRBJ2-7, is DGGITQSPKYLFRKEGQNVTLSCEQNLNHDAMYWYRQDPGQGLRLIYYSQIVNDFQKGDIAEGYSVSREKKESFPLTVTSAQKNPTAFYLCASSTWTASRLHEQYFGPGTRLTVT.

V usage is TRBV5-1 and J usage is TRBJ2-7; D is ambiguous. The CDR3 extends over 14 amino acids. The V end was cut by 3 bases, the J end by 3 bases, with 13 bases between. Germline V CDR1 and CDR2: SGHRS, YFSETQ. The chain's CDR3 is CASSWRRSGYEQYF. The DNA of the CDR3 is TGCGCCAGCAGCTGGCGCAGGTCCGGCTACGAGCAGTACTTC.

The chain links TRBV6-1 to TRBJ1-4; possibly TRBD1 for D (5 bases). Germline V gives CDR1 MNHNS, CDR2 SASEGT. The CDR3 contains 13 residues. V was trimmed by 2 bases and J by 8 bases, leaving 9 bases between them. CDR3 DNA sequence: TGTGCCAGCAGTGAATCTAGGGGAGAAAAACTGTTTTTT. It is translated as CASSESRGEKLFF.

This clone came up a few times. The chain couples TRBV4-1 to TRBJ1-4; TRBD1 aligns across 8 bases. The CDR3 loop spans 15 amino acids. V gave up 2 bases and J gave up 3 bases; unmatched junction bases: 2. Germline V gives CDR1 MGHRA, CDR2 YSYEKL. In nucleotides, the CDR3 is TGCGCCAGCAGCCAACAGGGGGCCTCTAATGAAAAACTGTTTTTT. Translating gives CASSQQGASNEKLFF.

The chain employs TRBV4-1 and TRBJ2-2; possible D gene TRBD2, 6 bases. The CDR3 length is 15 residues. The germline gives CDR1 MGHRA, CDR2 YSYEKL. V dropped 1 base and J dropped 6 bases, with 12 bases sitting between them. For the CDR3, the DNA is TGCGCCAGCAGCCAAGTATGGAGGGGTGCCGGGGAGCTGTTTTTT. Translating gives CASSQVWRGAGELFF.

The chain is built from TRBV5-4 and TRBJ2-7; tentatively, D is TRBD1 (6 bases). This CDR3 is 13 amino acids long. Per the germline V gene, CDR1 is SGHNT and CDR2 is YYREEE (reference sequence). Trimming removed 4 bases at V and 0 bases at J, with 8 bases between. CDR3 in DNA: TGTGCCAGCAGCCAGGACAGCTCCTACGAGCAGTACTTC. As protein: CASSQDSSYEQYF.

The chain links TRBV6-6 to TRBJ2-7; maybe TRBD1 (6 bases). V lost 2 bases to trimming and J lost 4 bases, with 18 bases between them. The CDR3 consists of 16 residues. Germline CDR1 is MNHNY and CDR2 is SVGAGI (reference sequence). The CDR3 DNA reads TGTGCCAGCAGTTACCTGGCAGGGGATAAGGTATACGAGCAGTACTTC. It encodes CASSYLAGDKVYEQYF.

This clone was recorded once. The V and J genes are TRBV4-3 and TRBJ1-3; D uncertain. Trimming shortened V by 2 bases and J by 0 bases, and 20 bases separated the two germline ends. The CDR3 has 19 amino acids. Germline-derived CDR1 and CDR2 are LGHNA and YSLEER. In nucleotides, the CDR3 is TGCGCCAGCAGCCAAACCAGCTTTAAGGGAGGGATCTCTGGAAACACCATATATTTT. As protein: CASSQTSFKGGISGNTIYF.

The V and J genes are TRBV4-3 and TRBJ2-3, with 7 bases identical to TRBD2. V shed 0 bases and J 6 bases; nucleotides not matched to a gene: 3. Germline V gene sequence: CDR1 LGHNA, CDR2 YSLEER. The CDR3 totals 14 residues. CDR3 residues: CASSQEPSGDTQYF. The CDR3 bases are TGCGCCAGCAGCCAAGAACCTAGCGGTGATACGCAGTATTTT.

The chain has TRBV7-2 and TRBJ2-3, with 12 nucleotides matching TRBD2. V lost 6 bases and J lost 8; bases outside the gene matches: 9. Germline values: CDR1 SGHTA, CDR2 FQGNSA. CDR3 length equals 15 residues. CDR3 sequence reads: CASSLASGGVGTQYF. For the CDR3, the DNA is TGTGCCAGCAGTCTAGCTAGCGGGGGGGTTGGTACGCAGTATTTT.

V gene TRBV11-3 combines with J gene TRBJ1-5; 8 bases are a match to TRBD1. Germline trimming cut 2 bases from V and 0 bases from J; bases unmatched to any gene: 9. This CDR3 has 18 residues. Germline V gene lookup returns CDR1 SGHNT and CDR2 YENEEA. CDR3 sequence (DNA): TGTGCCAGCAGCTTATTAGGCAGGGGGCATTCTAGCAATCAGCCCCAGCATTTT. The encoded protein is CASSLLGRGHSSNQPQHF.

V is TRBV9 and J is TRBJ2-5; 11 nucleotides match TRBD2. This CDR3 comprises 17 residues. Unmatched junction bases numbered 15, after V lost 7 bases and J lost 4 bases. The germline V gene encodes CDR1 SGDLS and CDR2 YYNGEE. CDR3 residues: CASSLGGLAVVGETQYF. The CDR3 DNA reads as TGTGCCAGCTCACTTGGGGGACTAGCGGTAGTAGGAGAGACCCAGTACTTC.

The rearrangement joins TRBV18 to TRBJ2-3; D may be TRBD1 (6 bases). The V and J ends lost 2 bases and 3 bases respectively, with 12 bases between them. Germline CDR1 and CDR2: KGHSH and LQKENI. This CDR3 contains 15 residues. CDR3 DNA: TGTGCCAGCTCACCAAACAGGGCAAGGACAGATACGCAGTATTTT. Residues: CASSPNRARTDTQYF.